This is a list of T cell receptor beta chains from one sample in a study of T cells after yellow fever vaccination. TCRdb re-analysed the 5' RACE reads in MiXCR, keeping a single row per CDR3 protein. This sample has 150,000 or so distinct CDR3 sequences; 6.6% occur once, and the top ten carry more than 0.6%. Sequencing used CD4+ T cells sorted from PBMCs, obtained 10 days after the yellow fever booster vaccination. The receptors were sampled from a young man who received the YFV17D yellow fever vaccine. Both conserved end residues are trimmed from each CDR3. The order of the fields is J gene, CDR3 length, V gene, CDR3 protein.

J: TRBJ1-2; length: 10; V: TRBV6-2/TRBV6-3; CDR3: ASSYGLYGYT
J: TRBJ2-3; length: 12; V: TRBV4-2; CDR3: ASSQDKRGDTQY
J: TRBJ2-1; length: 13; V: TRBV7-9; CDR3: ASSPWGDSYNEQF
J: TRBJ1-1; length: 14; V: TRBV11-2; CDR3: ASSLVMGQRRTEAF
J: TRBJ2-1; length: 14; V: TRBV18; CDR3: ASSPDASGSGNEQF
J: TRBJ2-1; length: 13; V: TRBV18; CDR3: ASSPWTSGYNEQF
J: TRBJ2-7; length: 12; V: TRBV28; CDR3: ASRPGRGPYEQY
J: TRBJ2-1; length: 15; V: TRBV24-1; CDR3: ATSDPINTPRGNEQF
J: TRBJ2-7; length: 13; V: TRBV7-2; CDR3: ASSLVVWGGYEQY
J: TRBJ2-3; length: 13; V: TRBV6-5; CDR3: ASSYGAGGTDTQY
J: TRBJ2-5; length: 11; V: TRBV10-3; CDR3: AISEALKKTQY
J: TRBJ1-5; length: 14; V: TRBV20-1; CDR3: SARGRWGKRNQPQH
J: TRBJ2-4; length: 11; V: TRBV6-5; CDR3: ASSYVAGDIQY
J: TRBJ2-3; length: 14; V: TRBV4-3; CDR3: ASSQGSGSRSDTQY
J: TRBJ2-1; length: 11; V: TRBV7-9; CDR3: ASSQGLLNEQF
J: TRBJ2-5; length: 13; V: TRBV4-2; CDR3: ASSQDQGGEETQY
J: TRBJ2-1; length: 12; V: TRBV12-3/TRBV12-4; CDR3: ASSGGGDSGEQF
J: TRBJ2-6; length: 15; V: TRBV27; CDR3: ASSSSGTGSGANVLT
J: TRBJ2-1; length: 15; V: TRBV5-5; CDR3: ASSYGLGLAVYNEQF
J: TRBJ2-7; length: 11; V: TRBV6-1; CDR3: ASSEHMSYEQY
J: TRBJ2-7; length: 12; V: TRBV7-2; CDR3: ASSGTSGTYEQY
J: TRBJ2-7; length: 14; V: TRBV28; CDR3: ASSPPRTVGPYEQY
J: TRBJ2-7; length: 15; V: TRBV6-2/TRBV6-3; CDR3: ASSHPPGLAGGNEQY